The rows below give T cell receptor beta chains drawn from one sample of a study of T cell changes during pregnancy in multiple sclerosis. Data came from immunoSEQ multiplex PCR; TCRdb stores just in-frame clones and leaves some out. The data contain 20,000 to 25,000 clones, 91% of them seen just once; the ten biggest clones take up 0.55% to 0.8%. The sequencing here drew on CD4+ T cells from peripheral blood mononuclear cells, taken in the third trimester of pregnancy. The receptors originated from a female donor with multiple sclerosis, enrolled in a pregnancy study. Each CDR3 is given with its conserved first and last residue. The D gene is left open where the match is weak. Clone size, where shown, is once, few, many, or a class for clones that have expanded.

clone_size j_call d_call v_call cdr3_nt cdr3_aa
NA TRBJ2-2 TRBD2 TRBV19 TGTGCCAGTAACCAACTAGCGTATACCGGGGAGCTGTTTTTT CASNQLAYTGELFF
once TRBJ2-5 TRBD1 TRBV7-6 TGTGCCAGCAGCCAGCTGGGACAGGGGGCGCGGGAGACCCAGTACTTC CASSQLGQGARETQYF
NA TRBJ1-5 NA TRBV4-3 TGCGCCAGCAGCCGGCAACAGGGAAACCAGCCCCAGCATTTT CASSRQQGNQPQHF
NA TRBJ1-6 NA TRBV5-4 TGTGCCAGCAGCGTAAACTCCTATAATTCACCCCTCCACTTT CASSVNSYNSPLHF
NA TRBJ1-4 NA TRBV29-1 TGCAGCGCGGGACTGATGAATGAAAAACTGTTTTTT CSAGLMNEKLFF
NA TRBJ2-3 NA TRBV10-1 TGCGCCAGTAAAGCCGGGACAACCACAGATACGCAGTATTTT CASKAGTTTDTQYF
NA TRBJ1-2 NA TRBV7-2 TGTGCCAGCAGCTTATTAACGGCTAACTATGGCTACACCTTC CASSLLTANYGYTF
NA TRBJ2-5 NA TRBV6-1 TGTGCCAGCAGGGAGAGGGCAGAGACCCAGTACTTC CASRERAETQYF
NA TRBJ1-1 NA TRBV21-1 TGTGCCAGCAGCAAAGCGCTAGGGGCCGGACAGGGATGGAGCACTGAAGCTTTCTTT CASSKALGAGQGWSTEAFF
NA TRBJ1-2 NA TRBV5-4 TGTGCCAGCAGCTTGGCATGGGTAACGGGGATTGAAGATGGCTACACCTTC CASSLAWVTGIEDGYTF
NA TRBJ1-2 NA TRBV18 TGTGCCAGCTCACCGCGTTCCATGCCTGACTATGGCTACACCTTC CASSPRSMPDYGYTF
NA TRBJ1-2 NA TRBV7-2 TGTGCCAGCAGCTTAGGACAGCTCCTCGTTGGCTACACCTTC CASSLGQLLVGYTF
NA TRBJ2-1 TRBD2 TRBV6-6 TGTGCCAGCAGCGGTTGGGGCGGGGGGGCTAGGAATGAGCAGTTCTTC CASSGWGGGARNEQFF
NA TRBJ2-7 TRBD2 TRBV5-1 TGCGCCAGCAGCTTGCTACTAGCGGCTGGAGAGCAGTACTTC CASSLLLAAGEQYF
NA TRBJ2-5 NA TRBV7-9 TGTGCCAGCACCGAAAGAGAGGGCAAGACCCAGTACTTC CASTEREGKTQYF
NA TRBJ1-5 TRBD1 TRBV7-9 TGTGCCAGCAGCACGACAGGGGGCGCAAATCAGCCCCAGCATTTT CASSTTGGANQPQHF
NA TRBJ2-7 TRBD1 TRBV7-2 TGTGCCAGCAGCCAAACCGGGACAGTACCCTACGAGCAGTACTTC CASSQTGTVPYEQYF
NA TRBJ2-7 TRBD1 TRBV5-1 TGCGCCAGCAGCCAGACAGGGTTGAGGTCCTACGAGCAGTACTTC CASSQTGLRSYEQYF
NA TRBJ1-1 NA TRBV5-1 TGCGCCAGCAGCCCCCGACAGGCTACCACTGAAGCTTTCTTT CASSPRQATTEAFF
NA TRBJ1-5 TRBD1 TRBV4-1 TGCGCCAGCAGCCAAGGCGGACAGGCTAATCAGCCCCAGCATTTT CASSQGGQANQPQHF
NA TRBJ1-6 NA TRBV2 TGTGCCAGCAGGTCAGGGGATTATTCACCCCTCCACTTT CASRSGDYSPLHF
once TRBJ1-5 NA TRBV2 TGTGCCAGCAGGCGAGAATATAGCAATCAGCCCCAGCATTTT CASRREYSNQPQHF
NA TRBJ1-4 NA TRBV6-6 TGTGCCAGCAGTACCAGGGGTGAAAAACTGTTTTTT CASSTRGEKLFF
NA TRBJ1-5 NA TRBV7-2 TGTGCCAGCAGCTTTGACAGACCTCAGCCCCAGCATTTT CASSFDRPQPQHF